This passage covers 2 T cell receptor beta chains from one sample sequenced in a study of CD8 T cells in ankylosing spondylitis. A single record per CDR3 protein comes from TCRdb applying MiXCR to the 5' RACE reads. The repertoire consists of some 130,000 distinct CDR3 sequences, with roughly 15% occurring once and the leading ten covering 2.5% to 3%. The sample comprised blood, either unsorted or a sorted T cell fraction (not recorded which). The origin of the receptors is a female donor with ankylosing spondylitis or in good health (not recorded which).

This sequence joins TRBV25-1 and TRBJ1-5, with D perhaps matching TRBD1 (5 bases). Germline V gene sequence: CDR1 MGHDK, CDR2 SYGVNS. This CDR3 has 16 residues. Trimming left V 4 bases short and J 2 bases short, with 15 bases between. This CDR3 is CASSVLQGLGNQPQHF. Written as DNA, the CDR3 is TGTGCCAGCAGTGTTCTTCAGGGTTTGGGCAATCAGCCCCAGCATTTT. The full variable domain, its missing parts supplied by reference TRBV25-1 and TRBJ1-5, is EADIYQTPRYLVIGTGKKITLECSQTMGHDKMYWYQQDPGMELHLIHYSYGVNSTEKGDLSSESTVSRIRTEHFPLTLESARPSHTSQYLCASSVLQGLGNQPQHFGDGTRLSIL.

A few counts support this clonotype. The gene calls are TRBV5-1 and TRBJ2-2; no clear D gene. CDR1 is SGHRS and CDR2 is YFSETQ in the germline V gene. The CDR3 contains 19 residues. V shed 0 bases and J shed 1 base, with 19 bases lying between them. The CDR3 DNA follows: TGCGCCAGCAGCTTGGTCTATGGGAACAACGTACAGAACACCGGGGAGCTGTTTTTT. Translating gives CASSLVYGNNVQNTGELFF.